This TCR beta chain was obtained from a study of vaccination effects on CD4 cells after COVID-19. General study points: Only 1 of 255 vaccine-induced clones from healthy vaccinees cross-reacted with common cold coronaviruses.

This clone occurred once. Its antigen is currently unknown. Germline CDR1 SNHLY, CDR2 FYNNEI. CDR3 length: 14 residues. V lost 6 bases to trimming and J lost 3 bases, with 11 bases between them. Following a roughly 11-day culture, CD4+ T cells were purified. The vaccine given was either BNT162b2 or mRNA-1273, in two doses. Using immunoSEQ multiplex PCR, the repertoire was profiled, and TCRdb retains in-frame clones only, with some absent. The sample shows some 66,000 clones, roughly 80% of them seen only once. Specimen: CD4+ T cells from PBMCs cultured without peptide, collected after COVID-19 vaccination. This receptor was taken from a human donor who received a COVID-19 vaccine. The chain joins TRBV2 to TRBJ1-4, with TRBD1 as a possible D gene (5 bases). This CDR3 is CASRVQAANEKLFF. The CDR3 coding sequence is TGTGCCAGCAGGGTACAGGCGGCTAATGAAAAACTGTTTTTT.